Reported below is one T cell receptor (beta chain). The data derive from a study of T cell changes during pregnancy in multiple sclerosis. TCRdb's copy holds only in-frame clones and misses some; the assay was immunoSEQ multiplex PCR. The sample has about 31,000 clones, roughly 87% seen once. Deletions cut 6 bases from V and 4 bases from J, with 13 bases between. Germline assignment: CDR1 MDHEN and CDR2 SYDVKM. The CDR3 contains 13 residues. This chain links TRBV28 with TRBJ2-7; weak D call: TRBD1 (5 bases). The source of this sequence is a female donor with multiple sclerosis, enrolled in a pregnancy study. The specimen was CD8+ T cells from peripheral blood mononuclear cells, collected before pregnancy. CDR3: CASSLRTKYEQYF. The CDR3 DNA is TGTGCCAGCAGCCTACGGACAAAGTACGAGCAGTACTTC. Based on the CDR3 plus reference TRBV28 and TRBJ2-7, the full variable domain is DVKVTQSSRYLVKRTGEKVFLECVQDMDHENMFWYRQDPGLGLRLIYFSYDVKMKEKGDIPEGYSVSREKKERFSLILESASTNQTSMYLCASSLRTKYEQYFGPGTRLTVT.